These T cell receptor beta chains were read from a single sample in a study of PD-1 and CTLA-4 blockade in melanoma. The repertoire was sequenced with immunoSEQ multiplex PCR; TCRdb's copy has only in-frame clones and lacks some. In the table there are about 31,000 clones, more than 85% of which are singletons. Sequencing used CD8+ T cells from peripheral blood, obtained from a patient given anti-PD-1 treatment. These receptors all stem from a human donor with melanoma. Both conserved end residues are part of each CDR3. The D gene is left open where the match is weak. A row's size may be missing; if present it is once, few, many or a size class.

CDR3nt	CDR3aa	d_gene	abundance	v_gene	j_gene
TGCGCCAGCAGCCAAGAGGGAAACGGAGGGAATTCACCCCTCCACTTT	CASSQEGNGGNSPLHF	.	few	TRBV4-1	TRBJ1-6
TGTGCCAGCAGTGAATACTTGGGACCCGGGACTGAGAACGGCTACACCTTC	CASSEYLGPGTENGYTF	.	once	TRBV25-1	TRBJ1-2
TGTGCCACCAGTGACGGGACAGGGGCCTACGAGCAGTACTTC	CATSDGTGAYEQYF	TRBD1	.	TRBV24-1	TRBJ2-7
TGTGCCACCTCTGATGGGCAGGACTCCTACGAGCAGTACTTC	CATSDGQDSYEQYF	.	.	TRBV19	TRBJ2-7
TGTGCCAGCTCTACGACAGACCTAAGCTATGGCTACACCTTC	CASSTTDLSYGYTF	.	.	TRBV4-2	TRBJ1-2
TGTGCCTGGAGTGGGGCAGGGGGCGCAGATACGCAGTATTTT	CAWSGAGGADTQYF	TRBD1	.	TRBV30	TRBJ2-3
TGTGCCAGCAGTTTATCAGGACTAGCGGCCTACGAGCAGTACTTC	CASSLSGLAAYEQYF	TRBD2	.	TRBV28	TRBJ2-7
TGTGCCAGCAGTTTATCGGGGACAGGGAACTACGAGCAGTACTTC	CASSLSGTGNYEQYF	TRBD1	medium-sized	TRBV27	TRBJ2-7
TGCGCCAGCAGTGAGGGAACTAGCGGGTACCAAGAGACCCAGTACTTC	CASSEGTSGYQETQYF	TRBD2	.	TRBV10-2	TRBJ2-5
TGTGCCAGCAGCCTCGGAGGGAGGGATACTGAAGCTTTCTTT	CASSLGGRDTEAFF	.	.	TRBV9	TRBJ1-1
TGTGCCAGCAGTGAAGGGACATCTAATGAAAAACTGTTTTTT	CASSEGTSNEKLFF	.	once	TRBV2	TRBJ1-4
TGTGCTAGTGGTTTGTCAGTAGGGGGAGGTCAGCCCCAGCATTTT	CASGLSVGGGQPQHF	.	.	TRBV12-5	TRBJ1-5
TGCAGCGTCGCGACAGGGACGGCCACCGGGGAGCTGTTTTTT	CSVATGTATGELFF	TRBD1	.	TRBV29-1	TRBJ2-2
TGCGCCAGCAGCTTCGAAAGGGGCGCGGGTGGGGCCAACGTCCTGACTTTC	CASSFERGAGGANVLTF	.	.	TRBV5-1	TRBJ2-6
TGTGCCAGCAGATCCCGGGGGGAAGGGCTCGATGAGCAGTTCTTC	CASRSRGEGLDEQFF	TRBD2	.	TRBV7-9	TRBJ2-1
TGTGCCAGCAGCTTGCAGGGGGCCACCGGGGAGCTGTTTTTT	CASSLQGATGELFF	TRBD1	.	TRBV5-8	TRBJ2-2
TGTGCCAGCAGCCTCCGGGACAGGGGGCTCCCTAATGAAAAACTGTTTTTT	CASSLRDRGLPNEKLFF	TRBD1	.	TRBV7-2	TRBJ1-4
TGTGCCAGCAGCTCTGGTGGGGACATGAACACTGAAGCTTTCTTT	CASSSGGDMNTEAFF	.	.	TRBV7-9	TRBJ1-1
TGTGCCAGCAGCTTTTCCCAGGGGGCGCCGTACGAGCAGTACTTC	CASSFSQGAPYEQYF	TRBD1	.	TRBV7-6	TRBJ2-7
TGTGCCAGCAGCTCAGGGGAACTCCCTAATGAAAAACTGTTTTTT	CASSSGELPNEKLFF	.	.	TRBV7-9	TRBJ1-4
TGTGCCAGCAGTTACGATCTAGTCCAGCCCCAGCATTTT	CASSYDLVQPQHF	.	.	TRBV6-5	TRBJ1-5
TGTGCCAGCAGCGATACGCGAGGGGGCAACACCATATATTTT	CASSDTRGGNTIYF	TRBD1	.	TRBV7-9	TRBJ1-3
TGTGCCAGCAGCTTAGTAGGGCTACTAGCGGGGGGTACAGATACGCAGTATTTT	CASSLVGLLAGGTDTQYF	TRBD2	.	TRBV11-2	TRBJ2-3
TGTGCCAGCAGCCGCGGGGTTCTAGGGCGGGGGCTCAATCAGCCCCAGCATTTT	CASSRGVLGRGLNQPQHF	.	.	TRBV6-2/TRBV6-3	TRBJ1-5
TGTGCCAGCAGTTTAACAGAGGAAAAACTGTTTTTT	CASSLTEEKLFF	.	.	TRBV12-3/TRBV12-4	TRBJ1-4
TGTGCCAGCAGCGAGGGACAGGGGAACACCGGGGAGCTGTTTTTT	CASSEGQGNTGELFF	TRBD1	.	TRBV11-2	TRBJ2-2
TGCGCCAGCAGCCAACACCAACTTAATGAAAAACTGTTTTTT	CASSQHQLNEKLFF	.	few	TRBV4-1	TRBJ1-4
TGTGCCAGCAGCGTAGAGGGGACAGGGGCCTACGAGCAGTACTTC	CASSVEGTGAYEQYF	TRBD1	.	TRBV9	TRBJ2-7
TGTGCCAGCAGCCGACAGGGGGAACAGCCCCAGCATTTT	CASSRQGEQPQHF	TRBD1	.	TRBV7-9	TRBJ1-5
TGCAGCGTTGAAGATCTCCCAGGGACTTACACAGATACGCAGTATTTT	CSVEDLPGTYTDTQYF	.	.	TRBV29-1	TRBJ2-3
TGTGCCAGTAGTAGTGGCAGGTTCCCCACTGAAGCTTTCTTT	CASSSGRFPTEAFF	.	.	TRBV19	TRBJ1-1
TGTGCCAGCACCTCAGGGGGACAGGGAGGAAACAATCAGCCCCAGCATTTT	CASTSGGQGGNNQPQHF	TRBD1	.	TRBV7-9	TRBJ1-5
TGTGCCAGCAGCCCGGGACAGGGAGGAGGTGGCTACACCTTC	CASSPGQGGGGYTF	TRBD1	.	TRBV11-2	TRBJ1-2
TGCGCCAGCAGCGCCTACAGCGATCAAGAGACCCAGTACTTC	CASSAYSDQETQYF	.	few	TRBV5-1	TRBJ2-5
TGTGCCAGCAGCGTTTGGAACACCGGGGAGCTGTTTTTT	CASSVWNTGELFF	.	.	TRBV14	TRBJ2-2
TGTGCCAGCAGTTTAGGACAGGAGCCTTTCCCCCTCCACTTT	CASSLGQEPFPLHF	TRBD1	once	TRBV27	TRBJ1-6
TGTGCCAGCAGTTTGAGGGGGCGCGTGAACACTGAAGCTTTCTTT	CASSLRGRVNTEAFF	TRBD1	.	TRBV28	TRBJ1-1
TGTGCCAGCAGTGGTGACAGGGGCCAAGAGACCCAGTACTTC	CASSGDRGQETQYF	TRBD1	.	TRBV28	TRBJ2-5
TGTGCCAGCAGTGGGGGGGCCGGCACAGATACGCAGTATTTT	CASSGGAGTDTQYF	.	.	TRBV6-4	TRBJ2-3
TGTGCCAGCAGCTTCGGGGCCCTTGAAGCTTTCTTT	CASSFGALEAFF	.	.	TRBV7-2	TRBJ1-1
TGTGCCAGCAGCTTAGAAACAATCCAAGAGACCCAGTACTTC	CASSLETIQETQYF	.	once	TRBV7-8	TRBJ2-5
TGTGCCAGCAGCTTAAGACAGCCTAATCAGCCCCAGCATTTT	CASSLRQPNQPQHF	.	.	TRBV5-6	TRBJ1-5
TGCGCCAGCAGCCCCGGAGATACCCAACCTGAAGCTTTCTTT	CASSPGDTQPEAFF	.	.	TRBV5-1	TRBJ1-1
TGTGCCAGCAGGGGCAGGGGGGGGTACGAGCAGTACTTC	CASRGRGGYEQYF	.	.	TRBV28	TRBJ2-7
TGTGCCAGTAGCCCGGATATCGGGGGCATTTACGAGCAGTACTTC	CASSPDIGGIYEQYF	.	.	TRBV19	TRBJ2-7
TGCGCCAGCAGCCAAGAAGCGGGTAATCAGCCCCAGCATTTT	CASSQEAGNQPQHF	.	.	TRBV4-1	TRBJ1-5
TGTGCCAGCAGCCAAGTCCCTAGGGGTGAGCAGTTCTTC	CASSQVPRGEQFF	.	.	TRBV14	TRBJ2-1
TGTGCCAGCAGTTTCCTCGGTGGTAGGGACGGCTACACCTTC	CASSFLGGRDGYTF	.	.	TRBV27	TRBJ1-2
TGTGCCAGCAGCTGGACCTACGAGCAGTACTTC	CASSWTYEQYF	.	.	TRBV28	TRBJ2-7
TGTGCCAGCTCACCAACGGGACAAAAGAACACTGAAGCTTTCTTT	CASSPTGQKNTEAFF	.	once	TRBV18	TRBJ1-1
TGTGCCACCAGCGCCGACAGGGCCCCTGGGGCCAACGTCCTGACTTTC	CATSADRAPGANVLTF	TRBD1	once	TRBV15	TRBJ2-6